This is a list of T cell receptor beta chains from one sample in a study of T cell responses to AZD1222 COVID-19 vaccine. Profiling relied on immunoSEQ multiplex PCR, and the TCRdb table lists in-frame clones only, not all of them. The sample carries approximately 50,000 clones, more than 70% recorded once. Sequencing was performed on peripheral blood, taken on day 0 of MenACWY control vaccination. All receptors derive from an adult in good health. Both conserved end residues are part of each CDR3. The D gene is left open where the match is weak. For some rows the clone size is stated as once, few or many, or as a class when expanded; others skip it.

>-|TRBJ1-5|15|-|TRBV28
CASIGSALSNQPQHF
TGTGCCAGCATAGGAAGCGCCCTTAGCAATCAGCCCCAGCATTTT
>-|TRBJ2-2|13|-|TRBV5-1
CASSIDNTGELFF
TGCGCCAGCAGCATTGACAACACCGGGGAGCTGTTTTTT
>-|TRBJ2-3|14|-|TRBV30
CAWSGWTSTDTQYF
TGTGCCTGGAGTGGGTGGACTAGCACAGATACGCAGTATTTT
>few|TRBJ2-7|14|-|TRBV14
CASSQVFTSYEQYF
TGTGCCAGCAGCCAAGTTTTCACGAGCTACGAGCAGTACTTC
>-|TRBJ2-2|17|TRBD2|TRBV3-1/TRBV3-2
CASSQEALAGVTGELFF
TGTGCCAGCAGCCAAGAGGCGCTAGCGGGAGTCACCGGGGAGCTGTTTTTT
>-|TRBJ2-1|17|TRBD2|TRBV4-1
CASSQEQGAGGRNEQFF
TGCGCCAGCAGCCAAGAACAGGGAGCGGGAGGACGCAATGAGCAGTTCTTC
>-|TRBJ2-1|15|-|TRBV7-2
CASSKSRQGANEQFF
TGTGCCAGCAGCAAGAGCAGGCAGGGTGCCAATGAGCAGTTCTTC
>-|TRBJ2-5|17|-|TRBV12-5
CASGLGALATSEETQYF
TGTGCTAGTGGTTTGGGGGCTCTCGCGACCAGTGAAGAGACCCAGTACTTC
>-|TRBJ1-1|18|-|TRBV4-3
CASSQDLIRGLGNTEAFF
TGCGCCAGCAGCCAAGACCTCATTCGAGGGCTAGGGAACACTGAAGCTTTCTTT
>-|TRBJ2-1|15|-|TRBV27
CASSLSVQIFNEQFF
TGTGCCAGCAGTTTATCAGTGCAGATTTTTAATGAGCAGTTCTTC
>-|TRBJ2-5|15|-|TRBV6-5
CASRPEAGTQETQYF
TGTGCCAGCAGACCGGAGGCGGGAACCCAAGAGACCCAGTACTTC
>-|TRBJ1-1|16|TRBD1|TRBV9
CASSDYLQGTNTEAFF
TGTGCCAGCAGCGACTATCTACAGGGGACGAACACTGAAGCTTTCTTT
>-|TRBJ1-4|14|-|TRBV11-3
CASSSRARDEKLFF
TGTGCCAGCAGCTCCAGGGCGCGGGATGAAAAACTGTTTTTT
>few|TRBJ2-1|14|-|TRBV19
CASSIDLIRIEQFF
TGTGCCAGTAGTATAGATCTTATTAGGATAGAGCAGTTCTTC
>-|TRBJ1-2|13|TRBD1|TRBV3-1/TRBV3-2
CASSQERGQGAFF
TGTGCCAGCAGCCAAGAACGTGGACAGGGGGCCTTCTTC
>-|TRBJ2-2|14|-|TRBV18
CASSPGASTGELFF
TGTGCCAGCTCACCAGGGGCCTCCACCGGGGAGCTGTTTTTT
>-|TRBJ1-3|15|-|TRBV6-1
CASSDVGASGNTIYF
TGTGCCAGCAGTGATGTGGGTGCCTCTGGAAACACCATATATTTT
>-|TRBJ2-6|20|-|TRBV10-3
CAISESNPLPRSAGANVLTF
TGTGCCATCAGTGAGTCGAACCCCCTTCCCAGATCGGCTGGGGCCAACGTCCTGACTTTC
>-|TRBJ1-1|14|-|TRBV4-3
CASRPGLKNTEAFF
TGCGCCAGCAGGCCCGGACTGAAGAACACTGAAGCTTTCTTT
>-|TRBJ1-2|13|-|TRBV7-8
CASSFNRNYGYTF
TGTGCCAGCAGCTTCAATAGAAACTATGGCTACACCTTC
>-|TRBJ1-2|14|-|TRBV4-3
CASSQDRGYYGYTF
TGCGCCAGCAGCCAAGACAGGGGCTACTATGGCTACACCTTC
>-|TRBJ2-5|15|-|TRBV5-4
CASSLGQRYQETQYF
TGTGCCAGCAGCTTGGGGCAAAGGTACCAAGAGACCCAGTACTTC